This TCR beta chain is from a study of lymphopenia after photon versus proton radiotherapy. General study results and limits: Proton therapy kept repertoires fairly stable, unlike photons, which gained effector/memory cells. After the lymphocyte nadir, photon-treated repertoires showed oligoclonal expansion, especially of CD8+ Temra cells.

Here immunoSEQ multiplex PCR was the method, and the copy in TCRdb shows in-frame clones only, minus some. The sample lists fewer than 20,000 clones, more than 85% occurring once. As to this clone: Its antigen is not known.

This specimen was peripheral blood, taken from a patient treated with photon-based radiotherapy. The origin of this receptor is a woman in her forties with cholangiocarcinoma.

The CDR3 sequence is CASSSGQANTEAFF. The CDR3, as DNA: TGTGCCAGCAGCTCTGGACAGGCGAACACTGAAGCTTTCTTT. The V call is TRBV7-9, the J call TRBJ1-1, with 7 bases lining up with TRBD1. The CDR3 spans 14 residues. Germline values: CDR1 SEHNR, CDR2 FQNEAQ (reference sequence). J gave up 1 base and V 4 bases, and 3 bases lay outside the gene matches.